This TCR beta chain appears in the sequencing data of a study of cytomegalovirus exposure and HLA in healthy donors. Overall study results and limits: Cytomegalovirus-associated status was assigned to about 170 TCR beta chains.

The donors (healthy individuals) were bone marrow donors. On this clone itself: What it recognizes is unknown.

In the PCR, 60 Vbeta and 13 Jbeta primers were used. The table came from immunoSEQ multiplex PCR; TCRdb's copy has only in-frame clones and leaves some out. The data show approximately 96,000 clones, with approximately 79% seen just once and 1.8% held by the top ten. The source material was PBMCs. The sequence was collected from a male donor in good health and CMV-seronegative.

The CDR3 coding sequence is TGTGCCAGCAGTGCAAATACAGGGGGCTTGGGAGATACGCAGTATTTT. Protein: CASSANTGGLGDTQYF. The chain combines TRBV25-1 with TRBJ2-3; 9 bases line up with TRBD1. The CDR3 consists of 16 residues. Trimming removed 4 bases from V and 5 bases from J; junction bases left unmatched: 10. From germline, CDR1 is MGHDK and CDR2 SYGVNS.